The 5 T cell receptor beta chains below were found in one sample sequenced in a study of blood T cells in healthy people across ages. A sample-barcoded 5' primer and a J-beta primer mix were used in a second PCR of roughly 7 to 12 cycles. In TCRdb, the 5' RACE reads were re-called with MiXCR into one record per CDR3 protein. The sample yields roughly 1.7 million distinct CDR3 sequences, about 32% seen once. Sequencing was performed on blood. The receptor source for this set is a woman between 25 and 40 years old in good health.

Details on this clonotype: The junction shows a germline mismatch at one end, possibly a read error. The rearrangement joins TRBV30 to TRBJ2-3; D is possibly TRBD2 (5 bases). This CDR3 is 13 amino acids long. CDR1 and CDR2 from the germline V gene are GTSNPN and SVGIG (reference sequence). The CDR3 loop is CAWSKRLTDAQYF. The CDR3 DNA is TGTGCCTGGAGTAAGCGGCTCACAGATGCGCAGTATTTT.

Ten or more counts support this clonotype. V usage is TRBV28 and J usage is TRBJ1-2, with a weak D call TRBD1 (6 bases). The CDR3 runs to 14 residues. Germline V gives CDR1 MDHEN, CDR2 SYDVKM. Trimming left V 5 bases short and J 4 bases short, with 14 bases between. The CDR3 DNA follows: TGTGCCAGCAGTCAACAAGGGGGGGGCTATGGCTACACCTTC. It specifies CASSQQGGGYGYTF.

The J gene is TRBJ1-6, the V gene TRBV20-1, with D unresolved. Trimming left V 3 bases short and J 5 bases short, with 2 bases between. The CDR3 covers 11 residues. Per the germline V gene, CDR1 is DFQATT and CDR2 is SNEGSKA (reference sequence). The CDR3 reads CSARHNSPLHF. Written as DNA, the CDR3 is TGCAGTGCTAGGCATAATTCACCCCTCCACTTT.

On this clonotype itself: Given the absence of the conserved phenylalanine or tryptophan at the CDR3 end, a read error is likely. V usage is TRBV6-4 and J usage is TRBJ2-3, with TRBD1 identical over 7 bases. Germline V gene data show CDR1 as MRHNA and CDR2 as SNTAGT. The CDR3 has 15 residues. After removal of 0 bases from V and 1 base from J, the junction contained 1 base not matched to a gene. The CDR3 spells CASSDSGQGTDTQYC. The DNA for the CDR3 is TGTGCCAGCAGTGACTCCGGACAGGGCACAGATACGCAGTATTGT.

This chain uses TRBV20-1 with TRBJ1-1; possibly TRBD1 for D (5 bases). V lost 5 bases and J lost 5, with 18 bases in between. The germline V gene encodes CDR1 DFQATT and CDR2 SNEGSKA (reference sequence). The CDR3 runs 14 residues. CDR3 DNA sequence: TGCAGTGCTTGGAAGGGGTCCGAAGGGACTGAAGCTTTCTTT. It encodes CSAWKGSEGTEAFF.